This T cell receptor (beta chain) was captured in a study of vaccination and CD4 T cells after COVID-19. The treatment denotes: approximately 11-day PBMC culture with coronavirus spike peptide pools or control peptides (ViraFEST assay). The culture of around 2 million PBMCs per well included around 10 IU/ml IL-2 and 9.5 to 10 ug/ml peptide pools. Comments on this clonotype: No antigen is known for it.

Germline V gene lookup returns CDR1 LNHDA and CDR2 SQIVND (reference sequence). The CDR3 has 17 amino acids. V dropped 3 bases and J dropped 7 bases, with 24 bases sitting between them. Researchers used the Oncomine TCR Beta short-read assay to sequence DNA from cultured CD4+ T cells. TCRdb reprocessed the PCR reads with MiXCR, giving one entry per CDR3 protein. The sample contains some 20,000 distinct CDR3 sequences, 43% of which appear only once. The sequencing sample was made of CD4+ T cells from blood, cultured in vitro. The receptor was derived from a human donor who had recovered from COVID-19. This rearrangement joins TRBV19 to TRBJ1-2, with D maybe TRBD1 (6 bases). This chain's CDR3 is CASSIQAQVRGRGGYTF. The CDR3, as DNA: TGTGCCAGTAGTATCCAAGCCCAAGTCCGGGGGCGAGGTGGCTACACCTTC.